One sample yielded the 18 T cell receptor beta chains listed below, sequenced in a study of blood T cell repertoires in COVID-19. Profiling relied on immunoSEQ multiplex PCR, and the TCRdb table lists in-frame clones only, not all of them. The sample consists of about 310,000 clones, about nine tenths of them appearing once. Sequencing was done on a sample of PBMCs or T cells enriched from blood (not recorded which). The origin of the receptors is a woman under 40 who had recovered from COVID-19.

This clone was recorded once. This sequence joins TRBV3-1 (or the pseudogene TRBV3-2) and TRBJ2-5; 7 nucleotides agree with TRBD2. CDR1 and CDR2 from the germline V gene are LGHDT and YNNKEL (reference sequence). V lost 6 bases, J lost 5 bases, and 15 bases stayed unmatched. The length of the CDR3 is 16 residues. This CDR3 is CASSRYSGAVGETQYF. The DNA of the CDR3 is TGTGCCAGCAGTCGCTACAGCGGGGCGGTCGGGGAGACCCAGTACTTC.

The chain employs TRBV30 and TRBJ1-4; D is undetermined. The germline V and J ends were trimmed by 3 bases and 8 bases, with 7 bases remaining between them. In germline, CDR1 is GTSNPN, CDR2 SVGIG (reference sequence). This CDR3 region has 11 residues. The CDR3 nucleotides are TGTGCCTGGAGGGGCCGGGAAAAACTGTTTTTT. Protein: CAWRGREKLFF.

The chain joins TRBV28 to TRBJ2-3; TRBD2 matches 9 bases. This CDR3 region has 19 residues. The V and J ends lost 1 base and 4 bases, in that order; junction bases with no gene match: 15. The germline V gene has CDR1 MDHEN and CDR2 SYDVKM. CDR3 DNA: TGTGCCAGCAGTTTATATCAGTCCGCGGGAGGGCTTTGGTCAGATACGCAGTATTTT. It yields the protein CASSLYQSAGGLWSDTQYF.

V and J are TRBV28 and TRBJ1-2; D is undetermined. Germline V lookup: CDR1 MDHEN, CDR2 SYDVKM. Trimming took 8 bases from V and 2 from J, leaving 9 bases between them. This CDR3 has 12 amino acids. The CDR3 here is CASGWANYGYTF. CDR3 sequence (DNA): TGTGCCAGCGGGTGGGCAAACTATGGCTACACCTTC.

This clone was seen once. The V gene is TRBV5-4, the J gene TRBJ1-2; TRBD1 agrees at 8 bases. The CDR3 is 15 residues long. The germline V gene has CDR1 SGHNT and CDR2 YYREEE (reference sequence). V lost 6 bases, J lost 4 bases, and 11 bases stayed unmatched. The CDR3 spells CASTRGGQGSYGYTF. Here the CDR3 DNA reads TGTGCCAGCACCCGAGGAGGACAGGGCTCCTATGGCTACACCTTC.

The CDR3 loop is CASSLSGSGYNEQFF. The CDR3, as DNA: TGTGCCAGCAGCCTTAGCGGGAGCGGCTACAATGAGCAGTTCTTC. The V gene is TRBV7-2, the J gene TRBJ2-1, with TRBD2 matching over 9 bases. The CDR3 contains 15 residues. The J segment lost 3 bases and the V segment lost 5 bases, leaving 5 bases of the junction unmatched. Germline CDR1 SGHTA, CDR2 FQGNSA.

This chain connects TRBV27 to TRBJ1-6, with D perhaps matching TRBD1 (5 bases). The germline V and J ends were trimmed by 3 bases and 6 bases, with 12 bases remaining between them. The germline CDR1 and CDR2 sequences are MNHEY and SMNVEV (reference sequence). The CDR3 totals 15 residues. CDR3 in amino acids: CASSFLRQTNSPLHF. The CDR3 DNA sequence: TGTGCCAGCAGTTTCTTGCGACAGACTAATTCACCCCTCCACTTT.

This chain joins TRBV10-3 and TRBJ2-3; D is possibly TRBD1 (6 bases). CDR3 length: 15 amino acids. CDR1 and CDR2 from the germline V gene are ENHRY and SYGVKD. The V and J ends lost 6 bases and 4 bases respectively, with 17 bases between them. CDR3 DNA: TGTGCCATCAGAGGAGCGGAAGGGGGTGCAGATACGCAGTATTTT. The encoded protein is CAIRGAEGGADTQYF.

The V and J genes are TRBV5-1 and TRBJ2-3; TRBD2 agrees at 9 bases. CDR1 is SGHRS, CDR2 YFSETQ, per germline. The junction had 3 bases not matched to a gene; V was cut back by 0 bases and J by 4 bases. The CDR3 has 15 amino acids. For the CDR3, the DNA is TGCGCCAGCAGCTTGGGACTAGCGGTTGCAGATACGCAGTATTTT. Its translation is CASSLGLAVADTQYF.

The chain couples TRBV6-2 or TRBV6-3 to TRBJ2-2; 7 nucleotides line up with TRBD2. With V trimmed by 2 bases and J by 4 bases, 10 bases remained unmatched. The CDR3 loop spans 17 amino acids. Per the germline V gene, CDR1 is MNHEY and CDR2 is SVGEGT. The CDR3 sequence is CASSYPSSGLPTGELFF. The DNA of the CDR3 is TGTGCCAGCAGTTACCCCTCTAGCGGCCTTCCCACCGGGGAGCTGTTTTTT.

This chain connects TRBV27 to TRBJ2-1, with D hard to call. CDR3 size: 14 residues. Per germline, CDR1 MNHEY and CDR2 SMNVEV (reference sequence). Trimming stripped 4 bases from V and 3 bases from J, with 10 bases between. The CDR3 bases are TGTGCCAGCAGTTACTATAAAAGCTACAATGAGCAGTTCTTC. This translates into CASSYYKSYNEQFF.

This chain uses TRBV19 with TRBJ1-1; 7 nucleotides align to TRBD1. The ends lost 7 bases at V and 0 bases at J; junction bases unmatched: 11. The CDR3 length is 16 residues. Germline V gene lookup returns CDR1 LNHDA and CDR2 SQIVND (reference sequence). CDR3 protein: CASTKRRQGLNTEAFF. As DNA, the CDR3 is TGTGCCAGTACCAAGCGTAGACAGGGTTTGAACACTGAAGCTTTCTTT.

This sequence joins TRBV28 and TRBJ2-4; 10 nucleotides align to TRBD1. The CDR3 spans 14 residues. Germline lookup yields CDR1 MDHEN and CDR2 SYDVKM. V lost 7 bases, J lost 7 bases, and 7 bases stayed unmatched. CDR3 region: CASTTGTGANIQYF. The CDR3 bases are TGTGCCAGCACCACCGGGACAGGGGCGAACATTCAGTACTTC. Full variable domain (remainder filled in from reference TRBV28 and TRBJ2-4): DVKVTQSSRYLVKRTGEKVFLECVQDMDHENMFWYRQDPGLGLRLIYFSYDVKMKEKGDIPEGYSVSREKKERFSLILESASTNQTSMYLCASTTGTGANIQYFGAGTRLSVL.

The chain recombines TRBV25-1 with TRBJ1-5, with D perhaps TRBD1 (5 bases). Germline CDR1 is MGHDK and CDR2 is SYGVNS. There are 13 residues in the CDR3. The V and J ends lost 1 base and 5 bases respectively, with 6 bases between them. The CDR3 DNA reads TGTGCCAGCAGTGAATGGGGCGATCAGCCCCAGCATTTT. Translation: CASSEWGDQPQHF.

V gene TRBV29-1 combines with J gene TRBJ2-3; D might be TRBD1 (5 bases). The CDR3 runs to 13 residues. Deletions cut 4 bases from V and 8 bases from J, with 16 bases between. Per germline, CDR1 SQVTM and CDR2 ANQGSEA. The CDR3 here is CSVVSQGAPTQYF. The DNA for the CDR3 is TGCAGCGTTGTTTCCCAGGGCGCCCCTACGCAGTATTTT.

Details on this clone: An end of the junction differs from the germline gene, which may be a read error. CDR3 in amino acids: CASTRGQGAYEQYF. The CDR3 DNA sequence: TGTGCTAGCACCCGGGGGCAGGGGGCCTACGAGCAGTACTTC. The J gene is TRBJ2-7, the V gene TRBV6-6; D is perhaps TRBD1 (7 bases). CDR3 length: 14 amino acids. Per the germline V gene, CDR1 is MNHNY and CDR2 is SVGAGI (reference sequence).

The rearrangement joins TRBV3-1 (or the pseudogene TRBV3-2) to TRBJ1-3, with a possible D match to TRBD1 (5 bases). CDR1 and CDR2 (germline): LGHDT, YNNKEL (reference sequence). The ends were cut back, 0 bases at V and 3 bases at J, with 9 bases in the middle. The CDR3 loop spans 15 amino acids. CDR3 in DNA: TGTGCCAGCAGCCAAGAAGGAACAGGTGGAAACACCATATATTTT. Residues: CASSQEGTGGNTIYF.

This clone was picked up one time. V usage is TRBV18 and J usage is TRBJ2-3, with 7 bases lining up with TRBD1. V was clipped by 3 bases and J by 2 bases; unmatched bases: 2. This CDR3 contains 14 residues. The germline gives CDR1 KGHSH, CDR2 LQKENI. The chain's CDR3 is CASSPGQYTDTQYF. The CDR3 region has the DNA TGTGCCAGCTCACCGGGACAGTACACAGATACGCAGTATTTT.